The 16 T cell receptor beta chains presented below share a single source sample, sequenced in a study of blood T cell repertoires in COVID-19. Profiling relied on immunoSEQ multiplex PCR, and the TCRdb table lists in-frame clones only, not all of them. The table has some 340,000 clones, 80% to 90% seen once. The sequenced sample was peripheral blood. Receptors were obtained from a man aged 25 to 45 with active or convalescent COVID-19.

The V call is TRBV27, the J call TRBJ1-4, with D perhaps matching TRBD1 (6 bases). Germline V lookup: CDR1 MNHEY, CDR2 SMNVEV (reference sequence). The CDR3 totals 15 residues. The germline V and J ends were trimmed by 5 bases and 3 bases, with 13 bases remaining between them. Here the CDR3 DNA reads TGTGCCAGCAGTCCCTGGACAGCCTCTAATGAAAAACTGTTTTTT. It specifies CASSPWTASNEKLFF.

This clone was counted a few times. J is TRBJ1-2 and V is TRBV28, with D unclear. Trimming shortened V by 10 bases and J by 4 bases, and 10 bases separated the two germline ends. This CDR3 contains 11 residues. CDR1 and CDR2 (germline): MDHEN, SYDVKM. The CDR3 loop reads CATHQLYGYTF. CDR3 DNA: TGTGCCACCCACCAACTCTATGGCTACACCTTC.

This chain links TRBV11-3 with TRBJ2-7, with a possible D match to TRBD2 (7 bases). Trimming removed 8 bases at V and 0 bases at J, with 14 bases between. The CDR3 loop spans 14 amino acids. CDR1 and CDR2 from the germline V gene are SGHNT and YENEEA. The CDR3 DNA reads as TGTGCCAGCGCGACGGGGGGCAGCTCCTACGAGCAGTACTTC. This codes for CASATGGSSYEQYF.

This clone was recorded a few times. The CDR3 loop reads CASTPYSRDTRFKKHF. The DNA of the CDR3 is TGTGCCAGCACCCCTTATTCCCGGGACACACGCTTTAAGAAGCATTTT. The chain recombines TRBV28 with TRBJ1-5, with D tentatively TRBD1 (6 bases). Germline CDR1 reads MDHEN; CDR2 reads SYDVKM. The V end lost 7 bases, the J end lost 14 bases, and 30 bases lay between the germline ends. The CDR3 contains 16 residues.

The rearrangement joins TRBV29-1 to TRBJ2-1, with D possibly matching TRBD1 (6 bases). This CDR3 spans 14 amino acids. Germline loops: CDR1 SQVTM, CDR2 ANQGSEA. Trimming shortened V by 7 bases and J by 6 bases, and 19 bases separated the two germline ends. CDR3 in DNA: TGCAGCGGGTTCATGACAGGTCGGGGCAATGAGCAGTTCTTC. Protein product: CSGFMTGRGNEQFF.

The J gene is TRBJ2-6, the V gene TRBV4-3; D unclear. The CDR3 totals 16 residues. The V and J ends lost 0 bases and 2 bases respectively, with 8 bases between them. CDR1 is LGHNA, CDR2 YSLEER, per germline. The CDR3 reads CASSQDRVTGANVLTF. Written as DNA, the CDR3 is TGCGCCAGCAGCCAAGACCGGGTTACTGGGGCCAACGTCCTGACTTTC.

This sequence joins TRBV27 and TRBJ1-5; TRBD1 agrees at 7 bases. The CDR3 has 15 amino acids. Germline values: CDR1 MNHEY, CDR2 SMNVEV (reference sequence). Trimming took 4 bases from V and 4 from J; bases not matched to a gene: 7. The CDR3 region is CASSSFRDRNQPQHF. The CDR3 bases are TGTGCCAGCAGTTCCTTCCGGGACAGAAATCAGCCCCAGCATTTT.

This clone was observed once. This chain uses TRBV18 with TRBJ2-7; no definite D call. V was clipped by 3 bases and J by 3 bases, with 18 bases between them. Per germline, CDR1 KGHSH and CDR2 LQKENI. The CDR3 extends over 16 amino acids. CDR3 amino acids: CASSPASIALGYEQYF. CDR3 DNA sequence: TGTGCCAGCTCACCTGCGTCTATAGCTTTGGGCTACGAGCAGTACTTC.

This clone was counted only a few times. The chain combines TRBV10-1 with TRBJ2-7; D possibly corresponds to TRBD1 (5 bases). V was pared by 5 bases and J by 5 bases, with 19 bases between. CDR1 is WNHNN and CDR2 is SYGVQD in the germline V gene (reference sequence). CDR3 size: 15 residues. CDR3 nucleotide sequence: TGCGCCAGCAGTAGCCCCTTCCGGACACTGGACGAGCAGTACTTC. This encodes CASSSPFRTLDEQYF.

V and J are TRBV19 and TRBJ2-1; weak D call: TRBD2 (5 bases). In germline, CDR1 is LNHDA, CDR2 SQIVND (reference sequence). There are 15 residues in the CDR3. Trimming took off 3 bases at V and 7 bases at J, with 16 bases between the two ends. For the CDR3, the DNA is TGTGCCAGTAGTATTCGGGGTTCGAAACTAAATGAGCAGTTCTTC. Protein: CASSIRGSKLNEQFF.

The chain links TRBV3-1 (or the pseudogene TRBV3-2) to TRBJ1-1; D possibly corresponds to TRBD1 (6 bases). V was clipped by 4 bases and J by 6 bases, with 15 bases between them. The CDR3 sequence is 14 residues long. Germline assignment: CDR1 LGHDT and CDR2 YNNKEL (reference sequence). The CDR3 protein is CASSPEGGESEAFF. The CDR3 DNA reads TGTGCCAGCAGCCCCGAGGGGGGGGAGTCTGAAGCTTTCTTT.

The chain links TRBV7-2 to TRBJ2-7, with D maybe TRBD1 (6 bases). The length of the CDR3 is 14 residues. Germline V gives CDR1 SGHTA, CDR2 FQGNSA. V was cut by 8 bases and J by 7 bases, with 21 bases left in between. The CDR3 DNA sequence: TGTGCCAGCGCTCTCTCCGGGACCCAGGGGGAGCAGTACTTC. Translation gives CASALSGTQGEQYF.

The chain is built from TRBV4-1 and TRBJ1-1, with TRBD1 matching over 9 bases. The junction had 7 bases not matched to a gene; V was cut back by 4 bases and J by 7 bases. Germline V lookup: CDR1 MGHRA, CDR2 YSYEKL. The CDR3 extends over 14 amino acids. The CDR3 nucleotides are TGCGCCAGCAGCCGCGGACAGGGGCCGGGTGAAGCTTTCTTT. Translated, it gives CASSRGQGPGEAFF.

The rearrangement links TRBV29-1 to TRBJ2-7, with TRBD1 matching 7 bases. V was pared by 7 bases and J by 11 bases, with 17 bases of the junction left unmatched. Per germline, CDR1 SQVTM and CDR2 ANQGSEA. The length of the CDR3 is 13 residues. CDR3 nucleotide sequence: TGCAGCGCCAATTTTCGGGACAGAAGAATGGAGTACTTC. Its protein is CSANFRDRRMEYF.

The rearrangement links TRBV6-2 or TRBV6-3 to TRBJ1-1, with 8 bases matching TRBD1. Germline assignment: CDR1 MNHEY and CDR2 SVGEGT. J gave up 12 bases and V 2 bases, and 5 bases lay outside the gene matches. The CDR3 consists of 12 residues. CDR3 sequence: CASSYRTGSTFF. Here the CDR3 DNA reads TGTGCCAGCAGTTACCGGACAGGGAGTACTTTCTTT.

Comment on this clone: The sample contains more than one DNA sequence encoding this CDR3. The CDR3 coding sequence is TGCGCCAGCAGCCCTCAGGGGAACACTGAAGCTTTCTTT. It encodes CASSPQGNTEAFF. The J gene is TRBJ1-1, the V gene TRBV5-1; a weak D match, TRBD1 (5 bases). In germline, CDR1 is SGHRS, CDR2 YFSETQ. V lost 4 bases and J 1 base, leaving 8 bases between the germline ends. The CDR3 has 13 residues.